This TCR beta chain was documented in a study of post-analysis software for immune sequencing data. Across the study: Recorded subtypes: relapsing-remitting, secondary progressive, progressive-relapsing; some patients unannotated.

TCR beta cDNA libraries included unique molecular identifiers. TCRdb used MiXCR to reprocess the PCR reads, holding one entry per CDR3 protein. This table holds 600,000 to 700,000 distinct CDR3 sequences, about 60% found once. V was pared by 3 bases and J by 5 bases, with 11 bases between. Germline V CDR1 and CDR2: SNHLY, FYNNEI. There are 13 residues in the CDR3. Findings of the study overall: Elevated frequency relative to controls characterized about 5 TRBV segments in patients, TRBV5-6, TRBV5-1 and TRBV20-1 among them.

On this clonotype: Its antigen is currently unknown.

The source material was blood. The sequence was collected from a girl aged 2 to 10 with multiple sclerosis. The chain uses TRBV2 and TRBJ2-7, with a possible D match to TRBD1 (6 bases). The CDR3 protein is CASSEGAEHEQYF. In nucleotides, the CDR3 is TGTGCCAGCAGTGAGGGGGCTGAGCACGAGCAGTACTTC.